Following are 23 T cell receptor beta chains from one sample sequenced in a study of CD8+ T cells in alopecia areata. TCR sequencing used cDNA made by reverse transcription of extracted RNA. Libraries were prepared by immunoSEQ multiplex PCR; TCRdb keeps only in-frame clonotypes and omits some of them. Singletons are absent from the sample, which has 290,000 or so clones. Sorting used CD4, CD8alpha, NKG2D, NKG2ACE and other markers on pooled cutaneous lymph node cells. The sample comprised CD4+ T cells sorted from a lymph node. The receptors originated from a C3H/HeJ mouse with alopecia areata. Strain haplotype at MHC: H2-k.

This clone appeared a few times. Any gene name here is a mouse gene name. Coverage ceases 4 residues before the CDR3 finishes, and the germline J gene fills in the end. The chain recombines TRBV1 with TRBJ2-3, with 8 bases fitting TRBD2. The V segment lost 0 bases and the J segment 4 bases; nucleotides outside the gene matches: 3. CDR3 length equals 15 residues. Germline CDR1 and CDR2: NSQYPW and LRSPGD (reference sequence). Partial CDR3 DNA: TGCACCTGCAGTGCAGAGGGGGGGCGCCCAGAA. This encodes CTCSAEGGRPE. The complete CDR3 reads CTCSAEGGRPETLYF.

This clone was detected only a few times. The genes are named according to mouse. The CDR3 extends 4 residues past the end of the read, so its final part is completed from the germline J gene. V is TRBV14 and J is TRBJ2-5; 10 bases match TRBD1. The CDR3 is made up of 13 amino acids. V shed 10 bases and J 2 bases; nucleotides not matched to a gene: 4. The germline CDR1 and CDR2 sequences are SGHDT and FRDEAV. The DNA read from the CDR3 is TGTGCCTGCCGGGACAGGGGCCAAGAC. Its protein is CACRDRGQD. The entire CDR3 protein reads CACRDRGQDTQYF.

As concerns this clone: The genes and germline here are from mouse. CDR3 DNA, as far as it was read: TGTGCCAGCAGTCGACAGGTCACA. Translating gives CASSRQVT. The entire CDR3 sequence reads CASSRQVTEVFF. V gene TRBV19 combines with J gene TRBJ1-1, with D perhaps TRBD1 (6 bases). The read falls 4 residues short of the CDR3 end, and the missing part is taken from the germline J gene. CDR1 is FNHDT and CDR2 is SITEND in the germline V gene (reference sequence). V lost 4 bases and J lost 4, with 8 bases in between. The CDR3 covers 12 residues.

On this clone itself: Genes here carry mouse names. The read terminates 4 residues ahead of where the CDR3 ends, so the germline J gene completes it. The chain is built from TRBV13-3 and TRBJ2-4; 11 bases map to TRBD2. The CDR3 is made up of 15 amino acids. The germline V gene has CDR1 NNHDY and CDR2 SYVADS. Here the CDR3 reads CASSADWGAPNTLYF. The covered CDR3 bases are TGTGCCAGCAGTGCGGACTGGGGGGCACCAAAC.

In the case of this clone: Gene names and germline refer to mouse. Sequencing ends 4 residues short of the CDR3 end; the germline J gene provides the rest. V gene TRBV5 combines with J gene TRBJ2-1, with D possibly matching TRBD1 (6 bases). The germline gives CDR1 LGHNA, CDR2 YNLKQL (reference sequence). CDR3 length equals 14 residues. The sequenced CDR3 bases are TGTGCCAGCAGCCAAGACAGCAGGGGAGCT. Translated: CASSQDSRGA. The CDR3 in full is CASSQDSRGAEQFF.

This clone has just a few counts. Germline and genes: mouse. The read ends 4 residues shy of where the CDR3 ends; the end is completed using the germline J gene. This sample also contains other DNA sequences that code for the same CDR3. J is TRBJ2-7 and V is TRBV14; TRBD2 agrees at 9 bases. This CDR3 comprises 13 residues. Per germline, CDR1 SGHDT and CDR2 FRDEAV. Partial CDR3 DNA: TGTGCCAGCAGTTTGACTGGGGGATAT. Translating it yields CASSLTGGY. The CDR3 in full is CASSLTGGYEQYF.

This clone turned up a few times. The genes and germline here are from mouse. Coverage ceases 4 residues before the CDR3 finishes, and the germline J gene fills in the end. This sample includes further DNA sequences coding for the same CDR3. V is TRBV1 and J is TRBJ2-7; 10 bases are shared with TRBD2. Germline values: CDR1 NSQYPW, CDR2 LRSPGD (reference sequence). This CDR3 has 15 amino acids. The sequenced part of the CDR3 DNA is TGCACCTGCAGTGCAGATAACTGGGGGGGGTAT. This gives the protein CTCSADNWGGY. The CDR3 in its entirety is CTCSADNWGGYEQYF.

This clone showed up just a few times. The gene names here belong to mouse. The read halts 4 residues ahead of the CDR3 end, with the missing end drawn from the germline J gene. V and J are TRBV1 and TRBJ2-7, with a tentative D call TRBD1 (6 bases). V was cut by 0 bases and J by 3 bases, with 12 bases left in between. Germline CDR1 and CDR2: NSQYPW and LRSPGD (reference sequence). The CDR3 covers 15 residues. The CDR3 DNA, read in part, is TGCACCTGCAGTGCAGATCTATGGGACAACTAT. Protein product: CTCSADLWDNY. The entire CDR3 protein is CTCSADLWDNYEQYF. The full variable domain, rest sourced from reference TRBV1 and TRBJ2-7, is VTLLEQNPRWRLVPRGQAVNLRCILKNSQYPWMSWYQQDLQKQLQWLFTLRSPGDKEVKSLPGADYLATRVTDTELRLQVANMSQGRTLYCTCSADLWDNYEQYFGPGTRLTVL.

A word on this clone: The gene symbols are mouse symbols. The read stops 4 residues short of the end of the CDR3; the missing end is completed from the germline J gene. The gene calls are TRBV31 and TRBJ1-2; TRBD1 agrees at 7 bases. Trimming removed 0 bases from V and 0 bases from J; junction bases left unmatched: 4. The CDR3 runs 15 residues. The V gene's germline CDR1 is GKSSPN and CDR2 SITVG. CDR3 DNA, as far as it was read: TGTGCCTGGAGTCTCTGGGACAGTGCAAACTCC. This translates into CAWSLWDSANS. The whole CDR3 sequence is CAWSLWDSANSDYTF.

In regard to this clone: The gene names here belong to mouse. The read is 4 residues too short to cover the CDR3 end, so that end is filled in from the germline J gene. Distinct nucleotide sequences in the sample also encode this CDR3. The V gene is TRBV13-1, the J gene TRBJ2-2; maybe TRBD1 (5 bases). V lost 5 bases to trimming and J lost 0 bases, with 8 bases between them. This CDR3 comprises 14 residues. From germline, CDR1 is NSHNY and CDR2 SYGAGN. CDR3 DNA, as far as it was read: TGTGCCAGCAGAGACAGTGCAAACACCGGG. Residues: CASRDSANTG. The entire CDR3 sequence reads CASRDSANTGQLYF.

This clone has only a few counts. Here the gene names and germline are mouse. The read terminates 4 residues before the CDR3 end, so the remaining end is supplied by the germline J gene. The chain is built from TRBV5 and TRBJ2-7, with 11 bases identical to TRBD1. Trimming at V came to 2 bases and at J to 2 bases, leaving 2 bases not matched to a gene. The CDR3 totals 15 residues. Germline loops: CDR1 LGHNA, CDR2 YNLKQL (reference sequence). The sequenced part of the CDR3 DNA is TGTGCCAGCAGCCAACCGGGACAGGGGGCCTAT. Encoded protein: CASSQPGQGAY. The entire CDR3 protein is CASSQPGQGAYEQYF.

With respect to this clone: Here the gene names and germline are mouse. This sample includes further DNA sequences coding for the same CDR3. CDR3 sequence: CASGAQGAETLYF. Incomplete CDR3 DNA: TGTGCCAGCGGTGCACAGGGAGCAGAA. The V and J genes are TRBV13-2 and TRBJ2-3; D may be TRBD1 (6 bases). The CDR3 end falls 4 residues outside the read, so it is completed with the germline J gene. The V gene's germline CDR1 is NNHNN and CDR2 SYGAGS (reference sequence). The germline V and J ends were trimmed by 3 bases and 3 bases, with 8 bases remaining between them. This CDR3 contains 13 residues.

Only a few counts were recorded for this clone. Here the gene names and germline are mouse. The missing CDR3 end, 4 residues past where the read stops, is filled in from the germline J gene. The rearrangement uses TRBV13-1 and TRBJ2-1; TRBD1 agrees at 7 bases. The germline V gene has CDR1 NSHNY and CDR2 SYGAGN. The junction had 6 bases not matched to a gene; V was cut back by 4 bases and J by 5 bases. There are 14 residues in the CDR3. The chain's CDR3 is CASSPGTAHAEQFF. CDR3 DNA (partial): TGTGCCAGCAGTCCCGGGACAGCCCATGCT.

To note about this clone: Genes and germline come from the mouse. From the germline J gene comes the end of the CDR3, since the read stops 4 residues before it. This chain uses TRBV19 with TRBJ2-7; 8 positions match TRBD1. The V gene end was trimmed by 4 bases and the J gene end by 2 bases; junction bases not matched to a gene: 5. Germline V CDR1 and CDR2: FNHDT, SITEND (reference sequence). The CDR3 runs to 14 residues. The sequenced part of the CDR3 DNA is TGTGCCAGCAGTCGACAGGGGAGGACCTAT. It is translated as CASSRQGRTY. The full-length CDR3 reads as CASSRQGRTYEQYF. Full variable domain (missing parts from reference TRBV19 and TRBJ2-7): GGIITQTPKFLIGQEGQKLTLKCQQNFNHDTMYWYRQDSGKGLRLIYYSITENDLQKGDLSEGYDASREKKSSFSLTVTSAQKNEMAVFLCASSRQGRTYEQYFGPGTRLTVL.

As for this clone: All gene names here are mouse names. The observed sequence ends 4 residues before the CDR3 terminus, with the missing tail filled in from the germline J gene. The chain has TRBV13-3 and TRBJ2-2, with TRBD1 matching over 8 bases. Germline-derived CDR1 and CDR2 are NNHDY and SYVADS. The CDR3 runs to 14 residues. V lost 5 bases, J lost 3 bases, and 3 bases stayed unmatched. The part of the CDR3 DNA that was read is TGTGCCAGCAGCGGACAGGGCGACACCGGG. Its translation is CASSGQGDTG. From start to end, the CDR3 is CASSGQGDTGQLYF.

On this clone: Mouse names are used for the genes. The read ends 4 residues shy of where the CDR3 ends; the end is completed using the germline J gene. The V gene is TRBV13-1, the J gene TRBJ2-7, with 9 bases fitting TRBD1. CDR1 and CDR2 (germline): NSHNY, SYGAGN. CDR3 size: 14 residues. V was clipped by 1 base and J by 2 bases; unmatched bases: 1. The CDR3 bases that were read are TGTGCCAGCAGTGATCGACAGGGGGCCTAT. This encodes CASSDRQGAY. The whole CDR3 sequence is CASSDRQGAYEQYF.

As regards this clone: Mouse gene names apply. Sequencing ends 4 residues short of the CDR3 end; the germline J gene provides the rest. The rearrangement uses TRBV13-1 and TRBJ2-7; D is possibly TRBD2 (7 bases). In germline, CDR1 is NSHNY, CDR2 SYGAGN. Trimming took off 0 bases at V and 0 bases at J, with 10 bases between the two ends. This CDR3 is built from 15 residues. This CDR3 reads CASSDGGAFSYEQYF. The sequenced part of the CDR3 DNA is TGTGCCAGCAGTGATGGGGGGGCCTTCTCCTAT.

This clone was observed a handful of times. The listed genes are named as in mouse. The observed sequence ends 4 residues before the CDR3 terminus, with the missing tail filled in from the germline J gene. The V and J genes are TRBV5 and TRBJ1-2, with 7 nucleotides matching TRBD1. The CDR3 is 14 amino acids. Germline V gene data show CDR1 as LGHNA and CDR2 as YNLKQL (reference sequence). V gave up 4 bases and J gave up 0 bases; unmatched junction bases: 2. The covered CDR3 bases are TGTGCCAGCAGCCCGGGACAGTCAAACTCC. This translates into CASSPGQSNS. The CDR3 in its entirety is CASSPGQSNSDYTF.

As regards this clone: Gene labels here are mouse ones. The read finishes 4 residues shy of the CDR3 end, and the germline J gene is used to complete it. The same CDR3 is also encoded by other DNA sequences in this sample. V is TRBV19 and J is TRBJ2-3; TRBD1 matches at 7 bases. CDR3 length: 15 residues. V lost 4 bases, J lost 0 bases, and 5 bases stayed unmatched. Germline CDR1 reads FNHDT; CDR2 reads SITEND (reference sequence). The CDR3 here is CASSPTGSSAETLYF. The DNA read from the CDR3 is TGTGCCAGCAGTCCGACAGGGTCTAGTGCAGAA.

This clone occurred a few times. The gene symbols are mouse symbols. The read ends 4 residues shy of where the CDR3 ends; the end is completed using the germline J gene. The chain links TRBV5 to TRBJ1-2; possibly TRBD1 for D (6 bases). V lost 0 bases and J 0 bases, leaving 11 bases between the germline ends. Germline V gives CDR1 LGHNA, CDR2 YNLKQL (reference sequence). CDR3 length: 16 amino acids. The CDR3 sequence: CASSQDPGGANSDYTF. CDR3 bases read: TGTGCCAGCAGCCAAGATCCGGGGGGCGCAAACTCC.

Turning to this clone: All gene names here are mouse names. The observed sequence ends 4 residues before the CDR3 terminus, with the missing tail filled in from the germline J gene. This rearrangement joins TRBV1 to TRBJ2-3; TRBD2 matches at 8 bases. Germline CDR1 is NSQYPW and CDR2 is LRSPGD (reference sequence). V dropped 3 bases and J dropped 0; count of bases not matched to a gene: 8. The CDR3 contains 17 residues. The CDR3 bases that were read are TGCACCTGCAGTGCTTCTGGGGGGACCTCTAGTGCAGAA. Amino acids: CTCSASGGTSSAE. The entire CDR3 is CTCSASGGTSSAETLYF.

With regard to this clone: Germline and genes: mouse. The CDR3 end lies 4 residues beyond the end of the read and is filled in from the germline J gene. The chain links TRBV13-2 to TRBJ2-5; a weak D match, TRBD1 (6 bases). Germline V gene data show CDR1 as NNHNN and CDR2 as SYGAGS (reference sequence). The germline V and J ends were trimmed by 2 bases and 2 bases, with 12 bases remaining between them. The CDR3 has 15 amino acids. The DNA read from the CDR3 is TGTGCCAGCGGTGACCCTGGGACACCCCAAGAC. It translates to CASGDPGTPQD. The full CDR3 protein is CASGDPGTPQDTQYF.

As concerns this clone: This could be a read error, since a much larger clone is one nucleotide away. Genes here carry mouse names. The CDR3 extends 3 residues past the end of the read, so its final part is completed from the germline J gene. Other nucleotide sequences from this sample produce the same CDR3. This chain joins TRBV13-1 and TRBJ1-6; a weak D match, TRBD1 (6 bases). TRBJ1-6 is marked as an open reading frame, function uncertain. The germline gives CDR1 NSHNY, CDR2 SYGAGN. V shed 5 bases and J shed 4 bases, with 7 bases lying between them. CDR3 length equals 13 residues. CDR3 in amino acids: CASSGQYNSPLYF. The CDR3 bases that were read are TGTGCCAGCAGCGGACAGTATAATTCGCCC.